The 2 T cell receptor beta chains below come from one sample, sequenced in a study of cytomegalovirus exposure and HLA in healthy donors. 60 Vbeta and 13 Jbeta primers were used in PCR. TCRdb keeps only in-frame clones here, not all; method: immunoSEQ multiplex PCR. The top ten hold more than 6% of the sample, which has about 160,000 clones, over 70% seen once. The sequenced sample consisted of PBMCs. The source of these receptors is a woman between 35 and 50 years old in good health and CMV-seropositive.

This chain links TRBV19 with TRBJ1-2; the match to TRBD1 covers 9 bases. The length of the CDR3 is 14 residues. J was trimmed by 5 bases and V by 3 bases; bases with no gene match: 4. Looked up from germline, CDR1 is LNHDA and CDR2 is SQIVND (reference sequence). The CDR3 DNA is TGTGCCAGTAGTATGGGACAGGGACGATATGGCTACACCTTC. This encodes CASSMGQGRYGYTF.

This clone has just one count. The V and J genes are TRBV15 and TRBJ2-7; 7 nucleotides agree with TRBD2. The CDR3 loop spans 14 amino acids. Germline V CDR1 and CDR2: LNHNV, YYDKDF (reference sequence). V was clipped by 3 bases and J by 2 bases; unmatched bases: 4. Written as DNA, the CDR3 is TGTGCCACCAGCAGTGATGCGGGGGCCTACGAGCAGTACTTC. It specifies CATSSDAGAYEQYF. The variable domain in full, completed from reference TRBV15 and TRBJ2-7, reads DAMVIQNPRYQVTQFGKPVTLSCSQTLNHNVMYWYQQKSSQAPKLLFHYYDKDFNNEADTPDNFQSRRPNTSFCFLDIRSPGLGDTAMYLCATSSDAGAYEQYFGPGTRLTVT.